Listed here are 20 T cell receptor beta chains from one sample, sequenced in a study of T cell repertoires in cytomegalovirus infection. MiXCR was run by TCRdb on the reads, yielding one entry per CDR3 protein. The data contain about 250,000 distinct CDR3 sequences, about 15% of them singletons. The source material was CD8+ T cells from PBMCs. Receptors were obtained from a human donor in good health (CMV status not recorded). Some clones in this sample may be carry-over from other donors' samples.

The CDR3 loop reads CASSLDYGTDTQYF. As DNA, the CDR3 is TGTGCCAGCAGCTTGGACTACGGCACAGATACGCAGTATTTT. This rearrangement joins TRBV5-6 to TRBJ2-3; D call uncertain. Germline V gene lookup returns CDR1 SGHDT and CDR2 YYEEEE. The CDR3 is made up of 14 amino acids. V lost 0 bases and J lost 1, with 6 bases in between.

This clonotype has ten or more counts. The rearrangement links TRBV4-3 to TRBJ2-2, with D perhaps TRBD1 (5 bases). Germline values: CDR1 LGHNA, CDR2 YSLEER. This CDR3 has 17 residues. V was trimmed by 0 bases and J by 6 bases, leaving 17 bases between them. The CDR3 reads CASSQDATGENAGELFF. CDR3 coding DNA: TGCGCCAGCAGCCAAGATGCTACAGGCGAAAACGCCGGGGAGCTGTTTTTT.

This clonotype was counted at least ten times. One end of the junction varies from germline; a read error may be responsible. The V call is TRBV7-6, the J call TRBJ2-7; D uncertain. This CDR3 contains 13 residues. CDR1 and CDR2 (germline): SGHVS, FNYEAQ. The CDR3 spells CASSLSETYEQYF. The DNA of the CDR3 is TGTGCTAGCAGCTTGTCAGAAACCTACGAGCAGTACTTC. Combining the CDR3 with reference TRBV7-6 and TRBJ2-7 gives the whole variable domain GAGVSQSPRYKVTKRGQDVALRCDPISGHVSLYWYRQALGQGPEFLTYFNYEAQQDKSGLPNDRFSAERPEGSISTLTIQRTEQRDSAMYRCASSLSETYEQYFGPGTRLTVT.

This clonotype was counted only a few times. V is TRBV6-5 and J is TRBJ2-7; TRBD1 matches at 7 bases. The germline gives CDR1 MNHEY, CDR2 SVGAGI. The CDR3 sequence is 13 residues long. The trim removed 3 bases at V and 7 bases at J, leaving 6 bases unmatched. CDR3 nucleotide sequence: TGTGCCAGCAGTTATGAGGGGGCGCGGGAGCAGTACTTC. Its translation is CASSYEGAREQYF.

The chain carries TRBV19 and TRBJ1-1; 8 bases match TRBD1. Germline V lookup: CDR1 LNHDA, CDR2 SQIVND (reference sequence). The V and J ends lost 8 bases and 1 base, in that order; junction bases with no gene match: 6. The CDR3 runs to 14 residues. The CDR3 DNA follows: TGTGCCAGTGGAGTCAGGGGGCCGAACACTGAAGCTTTCTTT. It codes for CASGVRGPNTEAFF.

The chain joins TRBV9 to TRBJ2-1, with TRBD2 as a possible D gene (7 bases). The CDR3 has 15 residues. Germline V gene lookup returns CDR1 SGDLS and CDR2 YYNGEE. V was pared by 2 bases and J by 9 bases, with 18 bases between. CDR3 in DNA: TGTGCCAGCAGCGTGGGCTTGGGGGGGGCGTTTGAGCAGTTCTTC. Encoded protein: CASSVGLGGAFEQFF.

This clonotype was counted a few times. The chain combines TRBV5-1 with TRBJ1-1; 7 bases are shared with TRBD1. The CDR3 is 17 residues long. Germline V gene sequence: CDR1 SGHRS, CDR2 YFSETQ. The V segment lost 0 bases and the J segment 3 bases; nucleotides outside the gene matches: 11. The DNA for the CDR3 is TGCGCCAGCAGCTTGGAGGGGGCTCCTGGGGAGCACACTGAAGCTTTCTTT. This encodes CASSLEGAPGEHTEAFF.

This clonotype was observed a few times. V usage is TRBV6-2 or TRBV6-3 and J usage is TRBJ2-1; 8 nucleotides match TRBD2. The V gene's germline CDR1 is MNHEY and CDR2 SVGEGT. This CDR3 has 15 residues. The junction had 6 bases not matched to a gene; V was cut back by 4 bases and J by 4 bases. CDR3 nucleotides: TGTGCCAGCAGTTTTGTCAGCGGGGGTTACAATGAGCAGTTCTTC. It codes for CASSFVSGGYNEQFF.

The V gene is TRBV5-1, the J gene TRBJ2-4, with D uncertain. The germline V gene has CDR1 SGHRS and CDR2 YFSETQ. The CDR3 has 15 residues. With 5 bases removed from V and 2 bases from J, the gap between germline ends came to 14 bases. As DNA, the CDR3 is TGCGCCAGCAGTCAACAAAGTTTGCCCAAAAACATTCAGTACTTC. It encodes CASSQQSLPKNIQYF.

This clonotype was detected ten times or more. The J gene is TRBJ2-1, the V gene TRBV10-3, with no clear D. The V gene lost 6 bases and the J gene lost 8 bases, with 11 bases spanning the gap. Germline values: CDR1 ENHRY, CDR2 SYGVKD. The length of the CDR3 is 12 residues. The CDR3 coding sequence is TGTGCCATCAGCGGATTAGAGGATGAGCAGTTCTTC. Protein sequence: CAISGLEDEQFF.

This clonotype appeared many times. The chain carries TRBV12-5 and TRBJ1-2, with D perhaps TRBD1 (5 bases). Per the germline V gene, CDR1 is LGHNT and CDR2 is FRNRAP. With 5 bases removed from V and 5 bases from J, the gap between germline ends came to 12 bases. The CDR3 totals 13 residues. The CDR3 DNA is TGTGCTAGTGGTCTAGGGACGGTGTATGGCTACACCTTC. It specifies CASGLGTVYGYTF.

This clonotype was observed at least ten times. The rearrangement links TRBV11-2 to TRBJ1-2; 9 bases line up with TRBD1. The germline CDR1 and CDR2 sequences are SGHAT and FQNNGV. The V and J ends lost 3 bases and 8 bases, in that order; junction bases with no gene match: 10. The CDR3 spans 15 residues. The CDR3 region is CASSFTGTGNPGYTF. In DNA form, the CDR3 reads TGTGCCAGCAGCTTTACCGGGACAGGGAATCCGGGCTACACCTTC.

The chain's CDR3 is CSARGQLAGEQDRVTDTQYF. The CDR3, as DNA: TGCAGTGCTAGAGGACAGTTAGCGGGGGAACAAGACAGAGTCACAGATACGCAGTATTTT. The rearrangement links TRBV20-1 to TRBJ2-3, with 9 nucleotides matching TRBD2. Germline-derived CDR1 and CDR2 are DFQATT and SNEGSKA (reference sequence). The trim removed 1 base at V and 2 bases at J, leaving 19 bases unmatched. The CDR3 is made up of 20 amino acids.

The gene calls are TRBV5-6 and TRBJ1-5; D uncertain. Germline V gene lookup returns CDR1 SGHDT and CDR2 YYEEEE. Deletions cut 5 bases from V and 2 bases from J, with 11 bases between. There are 14 residues in the CDR3. The CDR3 reads CASRSVFGNQPQHF. In DNA form, the CDR3 reads TGTGCCAGCAGGTCCGTCTTTGGCAATCAGCCCCAGCATTTT.

This chain links TRBV28 with TRBJ2-5; 9 bases fit TRBD1. The CDR3 has 14 residues. CDR1 MDHEN and CDR2 SYDVKM come from the germline V gene. V dropped 4 bases and J dropped 4; count of bases not matched to a gene: 4. The DNA of the CDR3 is TGTGCCAGCAGTTATGGGACAGGGCGAGAGACCCAGTACTTC. As protein: CASSYGTGRETQYF.

The chain has TRBV9 and TRBJ2-1; D call uncertain. V lost 0 bases and J lost 1, with 8 bases in between. The CDR3 runs 15 residues. CDR1 is SGDLS and CDR2 is YYNGEE in the germline V gene. The CDR3 sequence is CASSVDRISYNEQFF. Here the CDR3 DNA reads TGTGCCAGCAGCGTAGATCGAATTTCCTACAATGAGCAGTTCTTC.

This clonotype appeared many times. The V and J genes are TRBV7-2 and TRBJ1-1; D is uncertain. The CDR3 is made up of 12 amino acids. Trimming cost V 8 bases and J 0 bases, with 7 bases left between them. CDR1 is SGHTA and CDR2 is FQGNSA in the germline V gene. DNA for the CDR3: TGTGCCAGCGGATGGTTGAACACTGAAGCTTTCTTT. This gives the protein CASGWLNTEAFF.

This clonotype was counted at least ten times. The V and J genes are TRBV12-5 and TRBJ1-1, with TRBD1 matching 7 bases. The trim removed 1 base at V and 2 bases at J, leaving 7 bases unmatched. CDR1 and CDR2 from the germline V gene are LGHNT and FRNRAP. There are 16 residues in the CDR3. The CDR3 loop reads CASGLENRGGNTEAFF. CDR3 nucleotide sequence: TGTGCTAGTGGTTTGGAAAACAGGGGCGGCAACACTGAAGCTTTCTTT.

This clonotype was counted a few times. The chain combines TRBV6-2 or TRBV6-3 with TRBJ1-2; D uncertain. The CDR3 contains 11 residues. Between the trimmed V and J ends, which lost 2 bases and 8 bases, there was a span of 6 bases. Germline CDR1 and CDR2: MNHEY and SVGEGT. CDR3 region: CASSYGRGYTF. In nucleotides, the CDR3 is TGTGCCAGCAGTTACGGCAGGGGCTACACCTTC.

The V gene is TRBV2, the J gene TRBJ2-5; maybe TRBD2 (6 bases). This CDR3 comprises 15 residues. Per germline, CDR1 SNHLY and CDR2 FYNNEI. Trimming shortened V by 6 bases and J by 3 bases, and 17 bases separated the two germline ends. This chain's CDR3 is CASRSTGKREETQYF. The CDR3 DNA follows: TGTGCCAGCAGATCGACCGGGAAGCGGGAAGAGACCCAGTACTTC.